This T cell receptor (beta chain) stems from a study of blood T cell repertoires in COVID-19. Germline lookup yields CDR1 SGHDN and CDR2 FVKESK. The V end was cut by 2 bases, the J end by 0 bases, with 13 bases between. The CDR3 sequence is 17 residues long. TCRdb's copy holds only in-frame clones and misses some; the assay was immunoSEQ multiplex PCR. Of approximately 99,000 clones listed, about 88% were seen once; the top ten hold 2% to 2.5%. This receptor was taken from a human donor in a cohort sampled during active COVID-19. The sequencing sample was made of peripheral blood. This chain uses TRBV14 with TRBJ1-4, with D possibly TRBD1 on 5 matching bases. The CDR3 loop is CASSQSGTGATNEKLFF. The CDR3 DNA follows: TGTGCCAGCAGCCAAAGCGGGACGGGGGCAACTAATGAAAAACTGTTTTTT. The whole variable domain, remainder taken from reference TRBV14 and TRBJ1-4, is EAGVTQFPSHSVIEKGQTVTLRCDPISGHDNLYWYRRVMGKEIKFLLHFVKESKQDESGMPNNRFLAERTGGTYSTLKVQPAELEDSGVYFCASSQSGTGATNEKLFFGSGTQLSVL.